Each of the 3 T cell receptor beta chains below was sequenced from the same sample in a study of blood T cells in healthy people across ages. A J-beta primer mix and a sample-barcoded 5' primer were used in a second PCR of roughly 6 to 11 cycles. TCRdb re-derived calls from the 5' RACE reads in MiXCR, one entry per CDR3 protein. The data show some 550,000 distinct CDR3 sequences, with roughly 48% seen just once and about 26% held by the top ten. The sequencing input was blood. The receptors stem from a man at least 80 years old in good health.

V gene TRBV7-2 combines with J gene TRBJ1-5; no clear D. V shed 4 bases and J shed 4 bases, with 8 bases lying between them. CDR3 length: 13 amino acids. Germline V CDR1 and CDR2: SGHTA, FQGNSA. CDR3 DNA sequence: TGTGCCAGCAGCTCGTCCAATAATCAGCCCCAGCATTTT. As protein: CASSSSNNQPQHF.

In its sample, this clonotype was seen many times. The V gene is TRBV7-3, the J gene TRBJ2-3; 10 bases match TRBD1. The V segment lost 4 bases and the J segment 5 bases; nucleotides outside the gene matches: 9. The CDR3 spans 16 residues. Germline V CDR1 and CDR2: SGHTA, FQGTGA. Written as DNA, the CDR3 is TGTGCCAGCAGCTCCGCCGGGACAGGGGAGAAAGATACGCAGTATTTT. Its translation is CASSSAGTGEKDTQYF.

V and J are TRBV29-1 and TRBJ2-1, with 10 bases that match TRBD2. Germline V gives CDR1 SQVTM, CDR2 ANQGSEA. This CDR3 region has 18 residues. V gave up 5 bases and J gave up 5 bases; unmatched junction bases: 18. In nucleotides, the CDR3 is TGCAGCGTTAGGGGAATGACTAGCGGGTCCCTAGGGCACAATGAGCAGTTCTTC. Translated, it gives CSVRGMTSGSLGHNEQFF.